This T cell receptor (beta chain) is drawn from a study of T cell responses to AZD1222 COVID-19 vaccine. Study-level findings and limits: Mostly white British, mostly female donors; authors suggested clonal diversity may be underestimated. Repertoires were sampled only after the peak T cell response.

Assay used: immunoSEQ multiplex PCR; TCRdb lists only in-frame clones, some missing. Of tens of thousands of clones in the sample, 85% to 90% are singletons; the top ten hold 10%. Trimming left V 6 bases short and J 0 bases short, with 18 bases between. The CDR3 has 17 amino acids. Germline V gene lookup returns CDR1 LNHDA and CDR2 SQIVND (reference sequence). Notes on this clone: The antigen is undetermined.

The sequence derives from an adult in good health. The chain links TRBV19 to TRBJ1-5; perhaps TRBD1 as D (5 bases). Sample: peripheral blood, taken on day 0 of AZD1222 vaccination. CDR3 DNA sequence: TGTGCCAGTAGACCAAAGAGGACACAATATAGCAATCAGCCCCAGCATTTT. As protein: CASRPKRTQYSNQPQHF.